This T cell receptor beta chain was recorded in a study of T cells after yellow fever vaccination (dated by TCRdb to between 2018 and 2021). Looking at the study overall: The SMART-Seq v4 Ultra Low Input RNA kit was used to prepare libraries from fractions with low cell numbers. To follow T-cell clones before and after both primary and booster YFV17D yellow fever vaccination, bulk TCR alpha and beta repertoires underwent longitudinal sequencing. Two healthy male donors, one aged 18 to 30 and one aged 30 to 40 years, were included in the cohort. Blood was collected at multiple timepoints before and after primary and secondary immunization, and bulk PBMC replicates and cell subsets were isolated.

This clonotype was seen only a few times. What antigen it recognizes has not been identified. No much larger clone exists at a distance of one base, and base qualities are not known. Sequences KGHDR (CDR1) and SFDVKD (CDR2) are obtained from the germline V gene. The CDR3 numbers 16 residues from cysteine through phenylalanine. Only the CDR3 part of the read is kept: 48 bases, read in frame from the first base. The V end gives up 1 base and the J end 0 bases, leaving 5 bases in the junction not matched to a gene. Findings and caveats that apply to the study as a whole: Computational filtering was needed because FACS-sorted repertoires could contain abundant contaminating clonotypes from the bulk population. The secondary T-cell response was found to be weaker but faster than the primary response, with a peak reached on day 5 rather than on day 15. Because the study included only a couple of donors, the extent to which the findings can be generalized is limited. A small fraction of clonotypes appeared in both the CD4 and CD8 compartments, likely as a result of convergent recombination. After the booster, most of the clones that had expanded following primary vaccination were detected again (about 95% of CD4 and around nine tenths of CD8), which suggests that memory was broadly maintained.

TCR cDNA was synthesized by 5'RACE template switching, through which a universal primer site and unique molecular identifiers were introduced. Priming of cDNA synthesis was performed from both the TCR alpha and TCR beta constant segments. Library amplification involved two PCR steps, and the second step added sample barcodes and sequencing adapters. Sequencing of libraries was done on Illumina HiSeq 2500 (2x100 bp) or NovaSeq (2x150 bp). Per the source publication's procedure: MIGEC was used to demultiplex reads and collapse the reads into UMI consensus sequences, and MiXCR was used for V(D)J alignment. Clonotypes responding to the vaccine were identified with edgeR on replicate PBMC samples, with the criteria of FDR below 0.01 and a log2 fold change above 5 up to day 15. Each bulk clonotype was labeled CD4 or CD8 based on which sequenced repertoire, CD4 or CD8, contained the clonotype at higher abundance. TCRdb reprocessed the public reads (quality trimming at Q25 with fastp, clone calling with MiXCR) and kept in-frame beta chains. Every CDR3 protein is listed once, alongside the most common genes and DNA of its rows. The V and J calls were not made by the authors but by TCRdb's processing. The sample contains more than 350,000 distinct CDR3 sequences, around a tenth of them found a single time. The top ten hold more than 15% of the sample.

Per the publication, the treatment or condition label means: live attenuated yellow fever vaccine strain. At every blood-draw timepoint, two biological replicates of bulk PBMCs were collected. A standard Ficoll-Paque protocol was used to isolate PBMCs from peripheral blood. TriZol was used to extract RNA from bulk PBMCs, from CD4 and CD8 fractions, and from dextramer-positive and dextramer-negative fractions. The TCR comes from a man aged 18 to 29 who received the YFV17D yellow fever vaccine. The specimen was PBMCs, collected on the day of the first yellow fever vaccination. This sequence uses TRBV24-1 and TRBJ2-7, with 7 junctional bases fitting TRBD1. In nucleotide form, the sequence is TGTGCCACCAGTGATTTCGAACAGGGGAACTCCTACGAGCAGTACTTC. The translation is CATSDFEQGNSYEQYF.